The next 17 T cell receptor beta chains were all read from a single sample in a study of T cell repertoires in cytomegalovirus infection. TCRdb reanalysed the reads using MiXCR and keeps one entry per CDR3 protein. The sample consists of some 160,000 distinct CDR3 sequences, approximately 17% of them appearing once. Sequencing used CD8+ T cells from PBMCs. These receptors came from a human donor in good health (CMV status not recorded). Some clones in this sample may be carry-over from other donors' samples.

V is TRBV19 and J is TRBJ2-1, with a possible D match to TRBD2 (7 bases). The V end lost 7 bases, the J end lost 4 bases, and 17 bases lay between the germline ends. Germline CDR1 reads LNHDA; CDR2 reads SQIVND (reference sequence). The CDR3 contains 15 residues. CDR3: CASTMGGAGYNEQFF. The CDR3 DNA reads TGTGCCAGTACCATGGGGGGGGCTGGTTACAATGAGCAGTTCTTC.

The rearrangement uses TRBV12-5 and TRBJ1-2; D is perhaps TRBD1 (5 bases). Germline assignment: CDR1 LGHNT and CDR2 FRNRAP. This CDR3 is built from 12 residues. Trimming removed 6 bases at V and 6 bases at J, with 11 bases between. CDR3 nucleotide sequence: TGTGCTAGTGGCCTGGACAATCATGGCTACACCTTC. It yields the protein CASGLDNHGYTF.

This clonotype has more than one count but fewer than ten. V gene TRBV12-3 or TRBV12-4 combines with J gene TRBJ2-7, with 7 bases fitting TRBD1. The trim removed 3 bases at V and 4 bases at J, leaving 3 bases unmatched. The CDR3 contains 13 residues. The CDR3 reads CASSFGQVYEQYF. The DNA of the CDR3 is TGTGCCAGCAGTTTTGGACAGGTGTACGAGCAGTACTTC.

This chain links TRBV6-1 with TRBJ1-3; D unclear. CDR1 and CDR2 (germline): MNHNS, SASEGT. Deletions cut 0 bases from V and 11 bases from J, with 11 bases between. The CDR3 has 13 residues. The CDR3 protein is CASSEAGGISIYF. In DNA form, the CDR3 reads TGTGCCAGCAGTGAAGCCGGCGGGATCTCCATATATTTT.

The sample holds a few counts of this clonotype. This rearrangement joins TRBV7-9 to TRBJ1-1; 8 nucleotides match TRBD1. V gave up 2 bases and J gave up 5 bases; unmatched junction bases: 7. The length of the CDR3 is 15 residues. Germline assignment: CDR1 SEHNR and CDR2 FQNEAQ (reference sequence). The CDR3 spells CASSLLGQGGTEAFF. CDR3 coding DNA: TGTGCCAGCAGCTTACTTGGACAGGGTGGGACTGAAGCTTTCTTT. The variable domain in full, with the rest retrieved from reference TRBV7-9 and TRBJ1-1, is DTGVSQNPRHKITKRGQNVTFRCDPISEHNRLYWYRQTLGQGPEFLTYFQNEAQLEKSRLLSDRFSAERPKGSFSTLEIQRTEQGDSAMYLCASSLLGQGGTEAFFGQGTRLTVV.

At least ten counts were recorded for this clonotype. V and J are TRBV7-2 and TRBJ2-7; 8 bases align to TRBD1. J gave up 6 bases and V 4 bases, and 11 bases lay outside the gene matches. CDR1 and CDR2 from the germline V gene are SGHTA and FQGNSA. The CDR3 is 15 residues long. The chain's CDR3 is CASSSGQGSLREQYF. The CDR3 DNA reads as TGTGCCAGCAGCTCCGGACAGGGTAGTCTCCGCGAGCAGTACTTC.

The rearrangement links TRBV5-1 to TRBJ1-1; 10 bases align to TRBD1. The CDR3 has 16 amino acids. The V gene end was trimmed by 4 bases and the J gene end by 4 bases; junction bases not matched to a gene: 10. CDR1 and CDR2 (germline): SGHRS, YFSETQ. CDR3 residues: CASSGPGQGFFTEAFF. CDR3 DNA sequence: TGCGCCAGCAGCGGACCGGGACAGGGGTTTTTCACTGAAGCTTTCTTT.

DNA of the CDR3: TGTGCCAGCAGCTTTAAAACCTTAAACGAGCAGTACTTC. Its translation: CASSFKTLNEQYF. This rearrangement joins TRBV7-2 to TRBJ2-7; D gene unclear. CDR3 length: 13 residues. Germline V gene sequence: CDR1 SGHTA, CDR2 FQGNSA. The V gene lost 3 bases and the J gene lost 5 bases, with 11 bases spanning the gap.

The J gene is TRBJ2-4, the V gene TRBV28; TRBD1 is a possible D gene (6 bases). The V end lost 3 bases, the J end lost 7 bases, and 16 bases lay between the germline ends. CDR3 length: 15 amino acids. Germline V CDR1 and CDR2: MDHEN, SYDVKM. The CDR3 sequence: CASSFISGVVNIQYF. DNA of the CDR3: TGTGCCAGCAGTTTTATCTCAGGGGTGGTTAACATTCAGTACTTC.

This clonotype has a handful of counts. The chain is built from TRBV7-6 and TRBJ1-6; D is unclear. The length of the CDR3 is 16 residues. In germline, CDR1 is SGHVS, CDR2 FNYEAQ. Trimming took 5 bases from V and 8 from J, leaving 19 bases between them. The CDR3: CASSPRHAEKDSPLHF. DNA for the CDR3: TGTGCCAGCAGCCCAAGACACGCGGAGAAGGATTCACCCCTCCACTTT.

This clonotype was counted between two and nine times. V gene TRBV5-1 combines with J gene TRBJ1-1; TRBD1 agrees at 9 bases. The CDR3 loop spans 14 amino acids. The V gene end was trimmed by 0 bases and the J gene end by 7 bases; junction bases not matched to a gene: 4. Per germline, CDR1 SGHRS and CDR2 YFSETQ. CDR3 in amino acids: CASSLETGGDEAFF. CDR3 coding DNA: TGCGCCAGCAGCTTGGAGACAGGGGGGGATGAAGCTTTCTTT.

This sequence joins TRBV5-8 and TRBJ2-6; D is uncertain. The length of the CDR3 is 17 residues. CDR1 is SGHTS, CDR2 YDEGEE, per germline. The V end was cut by 0 bases, the J end by 0 bases, with 10 bases between. The CDR3 loop reads CASSLATALSGANVLTF. The DNA of the CDR3 is TGTGCCAGCAGCTTGGCCACAGCCCTCTCTGGGGCCAACGTCCTGACTTTC.

Only a few counts were recorded for this clonotype. The chain recombines TRBV19 with TRBJ1-5; a weak D match, TRBD1 (5 bases). This CDR3 contains 14 residues. The germline CDR1 and CDR2 sequences are LNHDA and SQIVND (reference sequence). The CDR3 sequence: CVRPATVSNQPQHF. The CDR3 DNA sequence: TGTGTTAGGCCCGCGACAGTTAGCAATCAGCCCCAGCATTTT.

V and J are TRBV28 and TRBJ2-7; D ambiguous. The length of the CDR3 is 12 residues. The germline V and J ends were trimmed by 6 bases and 8 bases, with 14 bases remaining between them. Germline V lookup: CDR1 MDHEN, CDR2 SYDVKM. CDR3 in amino acids: CASSFPSPQQYF. Written as DNA, the CDR3 is TGTGCCAGCAGCTTCCCCTCGCCCCAGCAGTACTTC.

The chain carries TRBV12-3 or TRBV12-4 and TRBJ2-1, with 13 bases matching TRBD2. V lost 6 bases and J lost 8; bases outside the gene matches: 10. The CDR3 length is 16 residues. The CDR3 DNA reads TGTGCCAGCAGCCCCTTGACTAGCGGGAGGCGTGATGAGCAGTTCTTC. Protein sequence: CASSPLTSGRRDEQFF.

The rearrangement joins TRBV14 to TRBJ1-2; the D gene is possibly TRBD1 (5 bases). The V end was cut by 0 bases, the J end by 3 bases, with 20 bases between. Germline lookup yields CDR1 SGHDN and CDR2 FVKESK. The CDR3 covers 18 residues. CDR3 nucleotide sequence: TGTGCCAGCAGCCAAGATGAGGGACCGAACCCCTACGACTATGGCTACACCTTC. Its translation is CASSQDEGPNPYDYGYTF.

The genes are TRBV7-6 and TRBJ2-7; 14 positions match TRBD2. Germline trimming cut 5 bases from V and 3 bases from J; bases unmatched to any gene: 6. Germline-derived CDR1 and CDR2 are SGHVS and FNYEAQ. This CDR3 is built from 16 residues. The CDR3 DNA reads as TGTGCCAGCAGCAGCCAGGGGACTAGCGGGAGCTACGAGCAGTACTTC. It specifies CASSSQGTSGSYEQYF.